This passage covers 19 T cell receptor beta chains from one sample sequenced in a study of a mutant IDH1 vaccine in newly diagnosed glioma. These TCRs are of unknown antigen specificity. Here immunoSEQ multiplex PCR was the method, and the copy in TCRdb shows in-frame clones only, minus some. This sample has about 66,000 clones, with about 74% found just once. Time point of the sample: week 35, safety follow-up. Vaccine doses each comprised 300 ug of mutant IDH1 20-mer peptide, with topical imiquimod. Source: PBMCs, taken from a glioma patient whose treatment included an IDH1 peptide vaccine. These receptors came from a man in his fifties or sixties with glioma.

The rearrangement uses TRBV5-1 and TRBJ1-1; D is unclear. The V gene lost 0 bases and the J gene lost 0 bases, with 3 bases spanning the gap. The germline V gene has CDR1 SGHRS and CDR2 YFSETQ. The CDR3 runs to 13 residues. Written as DNA, the CDR3 is TGCGCCAGCAGCTTGGAGGTGAACACTGAAGCTTTCTTT. Encoded protein: CASSLEVNTEAFF.

This sequence joins TRBV15 and TRBJ2-2; D is tentatively TRBD1 or TRBD2 (5 bases each). Germline V gene sequence: CDR1 LNHNV, CDR2 YYDKDF (reference sequence). The V end was cut by 0 bases, the J end by 4 bases, with 9 bases between. There are 15 residues in the CDR3. The CDR3 protein is CATSRESGGTGELFF. The CDR3 DNA reads as TGTGCCACCAGCAGAGAGAGTGGGGGCACCGGGGAGCTGTTTTTT.

The chain has TRBV12-2 and TRBJ2-2; the table's D call of TRBD2 was not tested on the DNA. TRBV12-2 constitutes a pseudogene. There are 20 residues in the CDR3. The CDR3 loop is CASRLGLAGLGRIGAGELFF. The CDR3 bases are TGTGCAAGTCGCTTAGGTCTAGCGGGGCTCGGCCGTATAGGTGCCGGGGAGCTGTTTTTT.

The rearrangement joins TRBV4-3 to TRBJ2-7; either TRBD1 or TRBD2 may supply D (6 bases each). V shed 0 bases and J shed 3 bases, with 12 bases lying between them. The CDR3 has 15 amino acids. The germline V gene encodes CDR1 LGHNA and CDR2 YSLEER. The CDR3: CASSQDLRGDYEQYF. In nucleotides, the CDR3 is TGCGCCAGCAGCCAAGATCTGAGGGGGGACTACGAGCAGTACTTC.

The CDR3 DNA reads TGTGCCAGCAGGCCTTCGGGACGGTACTCTGGAAACACCATATATTTT. It codes for CASRPSGRYSGNTIYF. The chain uses TRBV11-2 and TRBJ1-3; a weak D match, TRBD1 (5 bases). V was trimmed by 6 bases and J by 0 bases, leaving 15 bases between them. Germline V gene lookup returns CDR1 SGHAT and CDR2 FQNNGV. CDR3 size: 16 residues.

V is TRBV10-3 and J is TRBJ2-5; TRBD1 might be the D (6 bases). V lost 6 bases to trimming and J lost 2 bases, with 13 bases between them. CDR1 and CDR2 (germline): ENHRY, SYGVKD. The CDR3 spans 14 residues. This CDR3 is CAIRRGNDQETQYF. As DNA, the CDR3 is TGTGCCATCAGGAGGGGGAATGATCAAGAGACCCAGTACTTC.

The CDR3 DNA reads as TGTGCCTGGAGGGGGGGGGTATACAATGAGCAGTTCTTC. This translates into CAWRGGVYNEQFF. The V and J genes are TRBV30 and TRBJ2-1; 7 bases agree with TRBD2. The CDR3 has 13 residues. CDR1 and CDR2 (germline): GTSNPN, SVGIG (reference sequence). V shed 3 bases, J shed 4 bases, and the junction held 3 bases outside the gene matches.

The chain is built from TRBV7-9 and TRBJ1-2, with 10 bases lining up with TRBD1. There are 15 residues in the CDR3. V was pared by 0 bases and J by 7 bases, with 5 bases of the junction left unmatched. Germline CDR1 is SEHNR and CDR2 is FQNEAQ (reference sequence). CDR3 residues: CASSLAGQGRSGYTF. DNA for the CDR3: TGTGCCAGCAGCTTAGCGGGACAGGGGAGAAGTGGCTACACCTTC.

CDR3 residues: CAIQATGNNQPQHF. CDR3 nucleotides: TGTGCCATCCAAGCGACGGGAAACAATCAGCCCCAGCATTTT. V is TRBV10-3 and J is TRBJ1-5; D is undetermined. Trimming took 8 bases from V and 3 from J, leaving 14 bases between them. Germline V CDR1 and CDR2: ENHRY, SYGVKD. CDR3 length: 14 residues.

This clone appeared once. This sequence joins TRBV5-4 and TRBJ1-3; D unclear. Germline assignment: CDR1 SGHNT and CDR2 YYREEE (reference sequence). The ends were cut back, 3 bases at V and 2 bases at J, with 6 bases in the middle. This CDR3 comprises 13 residues. The CDR3 DNA reads as TGTGCCAGCAGCTCCACTCCTGGAAACACCATATATTTT. It specifies CASSSTPGNTIYF.

Note on this clone: One end of the junction does not line up with germline, which may come from a read error. This chain joins TRBV7-7 and TRBJ2-2, with TRBD2 identical over 8 bases. CDR3 length: 16 residues. Germline V gene sequence: CDR1 SSHAT, CDR2 FNYEAQ (reference sequence). The CDR3 protein is CASSQEGGGPGGELFF. CDR3 in DNA: TGTGCTAGCAGCCAAGAAGGCGGGGGGCCAGGCGGGGAGCTGTTTTTT. Looking up the rest from reference TRBV7-7 and TRBJ2-2 gives the full variable domain: GAGVSQSPRYKVTKRGQDVTLRCDPISSHATLYWYQQALGQGPEFLTYFNYEAQPDKSGLPSDRFSAERPEGSISTLTIQRTEQRDSAMYRCASSQEGGGPGGELFFGEGSRLTVL.

The table lists this clone with a count of one. This chain links TRBV19 with TRBJ2-5; D may be TRBD1 (6 bases). Germline CDR1 LNHDA, CDR2 SQIVND (reference sequence). This CDR3 is 13 amino acids long. V lost 10 bases, J lost 2 bases, and 14 bases lay in between. CDR3 coding DNA: TGTGCCACCTCCGTAGGACAGCAAGAGACCCAGTACTTC. It is translated as CATSVGQQETQYF.

The chain recombines TRBV19 with TRBJ1-5; D not certain. CDR1 is LNHDA and CDR2 is SQIVND in the germline V gene (reference sequence). CDR3 length: 15 residues. Trimming left V 8 bases short and J 4 bases short, with 18 bases between. The CDR3 reads CASCKGVLNNQPQHF. The CDR3, as DNA: TGTGCCAGTTGCAAAGGAGTTCTCAATAATCAGCCCCAGCATTTT. Using reference TRBV19 and TRBJ1-5 for the parts outside the CDR3, the full variable domain is DGGITQSPKYLFRKEGQNVTLSCEQNLNHDAMYWYRQDPGQGLRLIYYSQIVNDFQKGDIAEGYSVSREKKESFPLTVTSAQKNPTAFYLCASCKGVLNNQPQHFGDGTRLSIL.

This clone was picked up one time. DNA for the CDR3: TGCGCCAGCAGCTTGACAGGGGGCCGAAATGAGCAGTTCTTC. Protein: CASSLTGGRNEQFF. The rearrangement links TRBV5-1 to TRBJ2-1, with 9 bases that match TRBD1. The CDR3 has 14 residues. V shed 1 base, J shed 7 bases, and the junction held 3 bases outside the gene matches. Germline CDR1 is SGHRS and CDR2 is YFSETQ.

This clone was found a few times. The chain links TRBV4-1 to TRBJ2-3; D is possibly TRBD2 (5 bases). Germline V gene lookup returns CDR1 MGHRA and CDR2 YSYEKL. Trimming left V 3 bases short and J 6 bases short, with 19 bases between. The CDR3 spans 16 residues. CDR3 sequence: CASSHFLRGFRDTQYF. The DNA for the CDR3 is TGCGCCAGCAGCCATTTCCTCCGAGGGTTCAGGGATACGCAGTATTTT.

The rearrangement joins TRBV4-3 to TRBJ2-1; TRBD1 aligns across 10 bases. The length of the CDR3 is 16 residues. Germline CDR1 and CDR2: LGHNA and YSLEER. The ends lost 0 bases at V and 2 bases at J; junction bases unmatched: 1. The CDR3 sequence is CASSQDGQGAYNEQFF. In DNA, the CDR3 is TGCGCCAGCAGCCAAGATGGACAGGGGGCCTACAATGAGCAGTTCTTC.

The CDR3 region is CASSVDSGAGREQFF. The DNA of the CDR3 is TGTGCCAGCAGCGTTGACAGTGGGGCCGGGAGGGAGCAGTTCTTC. The V and J genes are TRBV27 and TRBJ2-1; 7 bases line up with TRBD2. The length of the CDR3 is 15 residues. The germline V gene encodes CDR1 MNHEY and CDR2 SMNVEV (reference sequence). Unmatched junction bases numbered 15, after V lost 6 bases and J lost 10 bases.

The chain recombines TRBV4-1 with TRBJ2-7, with a possible D match to TRBD2 (5 bases). The V end was cut by 1 base, the J end by 2 bases, with 12 bases between. This CDR3 has 15 amino acids. Germline CDR1 MGHRA, CDR2 YSYEKL. The DNA for the CDR3 is TGCGCCAGCAGCCAAGGCTCCGGGGTAGCCTACGAGCAGTACTTC. Its translation is CASSQGSGVAYEQYF.

V gene TRBV27 combines with J gene TRBJ2-7, with 7 positions matching TRBD2. Trimming cost V 5 bases and J 3 bases; bases outside gene matches: 4. CDR3 length equals 13 residues. The germline gives CDR1 MNHEY, CDR2 SMNVEV (reference sequence). CDR3 region: CASSGGGNYEQYF. The CDR3 coding sequence is TGTGCCAGCAGTGGGGGGGGAAACTACGAGCAGTACTTC.